This TCR beta chain comes out of a study of control samples from healthy donors and cancer patients. The CDR3 spans 12 residues. The germline CDR1 and CDR2 sequences are MNHNY and SVGAGI (reference sequence). The V gene lost 5 bases and the J gene lost 4 bases, with 8 bases spanning the gap. TCRdb's copy holds only in-frame clones and misses some; the assay was immunoSEQ multiplex PCR. The sample contains approximately 46,000 clones, 87% of which appear only once. This clone was recorded a few times. The sequenced material came from PBMCs. The chain is built from TRBV6-6 and TRBJ1-1, with D possibly being TRBD1 (6 bases). The receptor comes from an older woman with lung cancer. For the CDR3, the DNA is TGTGCCAGCAGTATGACAGGCACTGAAGCTTTCTTT. This codes for CASSMTGTEAFF.